These T cell receptor beta chains were read from a single sample in a study of blood T cell repertoires in COVID-19. Method: immunoSEQ multiplex PCR; TCRdb's copy keeps in-frame clones and lacks some. The sample gives fewer than 400,000 clones, more than 85% of which show up once; less than 20% is in the top ten. Sequenced: PBMCs or T cells enriched from blood (not recorded which). These receptors all stem from a woman younger than 45 who had recovered from COVID-19. The CDR3 runs from the conserved cysteine through the conserved F or W. The order of the fields is V gene, D gene, J gene, clone size, CDR3 DNA, CDR3 protein. The D gene is left open where the match is weak. Not every row has a clone size; where given, it reads once, few, many or a size class.

TRBV28	-	TRBJ2-7	-	TGTGCCAGCAGTTTATTTCAGTACGAGCAGTACTTC	CASSLFQYEQYF
TRBV7-9	-	TRBJ2-5	-	TGTGCCAGCAGCGACCAGGGCTACCAGACCCAGTACTTC	CASSDQGYQTQYF
TRBV30	-	TRBJ2-2	-	TGTGCCTGGAGTCATTCCACCGGGGAGCTGTTTTTT	CAWSHSTGELFF
TRBV3-1/TRBV3-2	TRBD2	TRBJ2-3	-	TGTGCCAGCAGCCAAGTCGGGACTAGCGGGGGGGCCACAGATACGCAGTATTTT	CASSQVGTSGGATDTQYF
TRBV19	TRBD2	TRBJ2-1	few	TGTGCCAGTAGACTAGCGGGAAAATATGAGCAGTTCTTC	CASRLAGKYEQFF
TRBV6-5	-	TRBJ1-1	once	TGTGCCACCTCCTCCGGGACACCAAACACTGAAGCTTTCTTT	CATSSGTPNTEAFF
TRBV27	-	TRBJ2-1	-	TGTGCCAGCAGCGGAGAGGACAATGAGCAGTTCTTC	CASSGEDNEQFF
TRBV7-2	-	TRBJ1-2	-	TGTGCCAGCAGCCCACAAACCCGAACAGGGATCGGCTACACCTTC	CASSPQTRTGIGYTF
TRBV5-1	TRBD1	TRBJ1-4	-	TGCGCCAGCAGCTCCGGGACAGGACTGATTAATGAAAAACTGTTTTTT	CASSSGTGLINEKLFF
TRBV14	-	TRBJ2-1	-	TGTGCCAGCAGCCAAGGACTACCAAGCCTCCACCTCTACAATGAGCAGTTCTTC	CASSQGLPSLHLYNEQFF
TRBV7-9	-	TRBJ2-1	-	TGTGCCAGCAGGGAGGGACTCTACAATGAGCAGTTCTTC	CASREGLYNEQFF
TRBV4-1	-	TRBJ1-4	-	TGCGCCAGCAGCCAAGATTGGGCCATAACTAATGAAAAACTGTTTTTT	CASSQDWAITNEKLFF
TRBV4-3	TRBD1	TRBJ1-3	-	TGCGCCAGCAGCCGTATTCTGACAGGGGCTGGAAACACCATATATTTT	CASSRILTGAGNTIYF
TRBV9	-	TRBJ2-5	-	TGTGCCAGCAGCGTAGAGGAGGGACAGACCCAGTACTTC	CASSVEEGQTQYF
TRBV28	-	TRBJ2-5	-	TGTGCCAGCAGTTCGACAGCGGAGACCCAGTACTTC	CASSSTAETQYF
TRBV19	TRBD2	TRBJ2-7	-	TGTGCCAGTAGTACTCCTAGCGGGAGCTCCTACGAGCAGTACTTC	CASSTPSGSSYEQYF
TRBV4-2	-	TRBJ1-6	-	TGTGCCAGCAGCCAAGCACCGGGGAGGGGGAGGCTTTATAATTCACCCCTCCACTTT	CASSQAPGRGRLYNSPLHF
TRBV7-2	TRBD1	TRBJ1-5	-	TGTGCCAGCAGCCCAGGGGGGAGTAGCAATCAGCCCCAGCATTTT	CASSPGGSSNQPQHF
TRBV27	TRBD1	TRBJ1-1	once	TGTGCCAGCAGTTTAGGACAGGGGAACACTGAAGCTTTCTTT	CASSLGQGNTEAFF
TRBV30	TRBD1	TRBJ1-3	-	TGTGCCTGGGCCATGGGACAGGGAAAAGTGGTATCTGGAAACACCATATATTTT	CAWAMGQGKVVSGNTIYF
TRBV7-2	TRBD2	TRBJ2-3	-	TGTGCCAGCAGCTTATCTAGCGGGGGCCTCACAGATACGCAGTATTTT	CASSLSSGGLTDTQYF
TRBV10-3	-	TRBJ2-2	-	TGTGCCATCAGTGCCTCAGGGATTATGAACACCGGGGAGCTGTTTTTT	CAISASGIMNTGELFF
TRBV10-2	TRBD2	TRBJ2-3	-	TGCGCCAGCAGCCCCAGTGGGGGGGTCGCAGATACGCAGTATTTT	CASSPSGGVADTQYF
TRBV6-5	-	TRBJ1-3	-	TGTGCCAGCATAGAGAGGCCAGAAGGAAACACCATATATTTT	CASIERPEGNTIYF
TRBV28	-	TRBJ1-3	-	TGTGCCAGCAGTCCCAGGGAGGGACGCACTGGAAACACCATATATTTT	CASSPREGRTGNTIYF
TRBV28	TRBD2	TRBJ2-3	-	TGTGCCAGCAGTACGTTCGCGGGGGGAGAAGTAGATACGCAGTATTTT	CASSTFAGGEVDTQYF
TRBV5-4	TRBD2	TRBJ2-1	-	TGTGCTGTGCGACTAGCGGGAGGTCTAGATGAGCAGTTCTTC	CAVRLAGGLDEQFF
TRBV24-1	-	TRBJ2-3	-	TGTGCCACCAGTGACGCGTTAGATACGCAGTATTTT	CATSDALDTQYF
TRBV11-2	-	TRBJ2-7	-	TGTGCCAGCAGCTTAGGCAGCGCGGGGGAGCAGTACTTC	CASSLGSAGEQYF
TRBV28	TRBD1	TRBJ2-7	-	TGTGCCAGCGTTCCGGGACAGACCTACGAGCAGTACTTC	CASVPGQTYEQYF
TRBV10-3	TRBD2	TRBJ2-7	-	TGTGCCGCCGCCCCCGCGACTAGCGGGGAGCCCTCCTGGTCCTACGAGCAGTACTTC	CAAAPATSGEPSWSYEQYF
TRBV28	-	TRBJ1-2	-	TGTGCCAGCAGCCCGGAGAGAAGACAGGGCTACACCTTC	CASSPERRQGYTF
TRBV7-2	TRBD2	TRBJ2-7	-	TGTGCCAGCGGTACTAGCGGCCCCTACGAGCAGTACTTC	CASGTSGPYEQYF
TRBV28	TRBD1	TRBJ1-1	-	TGTGCCAGCAGTTCCGGGACAGGGGTCACTGAAGCTTTCTTT	CASSSGTGVTEAFF
TRBV7-9	-	TRBJ1-5	-	TGTGCCAGCAGCGATTTTGCGGGGAATCAGCCCCAGCATTTT	CASSDFAGNQPQHF
TRBV19	-	TRBJ1-3	few	TGTGCCAGTAGTATAAAGGGGTCCGGAAACACCATATATTTT	CASSIKGSGNTIYF
TRBV28	TRBD1	TRBJ2-7	-	TGTGCCAGCATCTCGCCCGGGACAGCCTACGAGCAGTACTTC	CASISPGTAYEQYF
TRBV28	TRBD1	TRBJ1-5	-	TGTGCCAGCAGCGGGACCACAGGGGGAATGAATCAGCCCCAGCATTTT	CASSGTTGGMNQPQHF
TRBV3-1/TRBV3-2	-	TRBJ1-2	-	TGTGCCAGCAGCCAAGATATAGGGGTTAGTGGCTACACCTTC	CASSQDIGVSGYTF
TRBV9	TRBD1	TRBJ2-6	-	TGTGCCAGCAGCGTAGCTAGAGGGACAGGCCTCAGGTTGGGGGCCAACGTCCTGACTTTC	CASSVARGTGLRLGANVLTF
TRBV7-6	TRBD1	TRBJ1-1	-	TGTGCCAGCAGCTTATACTGTTTGGGACAGGGGGCAAACGTGGCTTTCTTT	CASSLYCLGQGANVAFF
TRBV7-9	-	TRBJ2-7	few	TGTGCCAGCAGCTTAGCGCAGGCGCGCCAGTACTTC	CASSLAQARQYF
TRBV5-6	-	TRBJ2-7	-	TGTGCCAGCAGCACGGGGTTTTTATCCTACGAGCAGTACTTC	CASSTGFLSYEQYF
TRBV6-6	-	TRBJ1-2	once	TGTGCCAGCATCTCACAGGGATACTATGGCTACACCTTC	CASISQGYYGYTF
TRBV6-6	-	TRBJ2-7	once	TGTGCCAGCAGTTACTCGACTGGACAGTCCTACGAGCAGTACTTC	CASSYSTGQSYEQYF
TRBV29-1	TRBD1	TRBJ1-1	-	TGCAGCGTCGACAGGGCGAACACTGAAGCTTTCTTT	CSVDRANTEAFF
TRBV9	-	TRBJ2-1	-	TGTGCCAGCAGCTACGGGAGCTCCTACAATGAGCAGTTCTTC	CASSYGSSYNEQFF
TRBV5-1	TRBD2	TRBJ2-2	-	TGCGCCAGCAGCGCCCGACTAGCGGGGGGCCTGAACACCGGGGAGCTGTTTTTT	CASSARLAGGLNTGELFF
TRBV4-2	TRBD2	TRBJ2-7	-	TGTGCCAGCACCCAATCCATAATAGCGGGAGGGCCCTCCGGAGCCTACGAGCAGTACTTC	CASTQSIIAGGPSGAYEQYF
TRBV2	TRBD1	TRBJ1-4	-	TGTGCCAGCAGTTACCAGGGGGGAAATGAAAAACTGTTTTTT	CASSYQGGNEKLFF
TRBV3-1/TRBV3-2	-	TRBJ2-2	-	TGTGCCAGCAGCCAAACAGTGGGTTCCGGGGAGCTGTTTTTT	CASSQTVGSGELFF
TRBV28	TRBD1	TRBJ1-1	-	TGTGCCAGCAGCTCCCCTGGGACAGACAACACTGAAGCTTTCTTT	CASSSPGTDNTEAFF
TRBV7-9	-	TRBJ1-5	-	TGTGCCAGCAGCCTGGCGGGTGGGAATCAGCCCCAGCATTTT	CASSLAGGNQPQHF
TRBV10-3	TRBD2	TRBJ2-5	once	TGTGCCATCAAAGTTAGCGGGAGAGGCGGGGAGACCCAGTACTTC	CAIKVSGRGGETQYF